This TCR beta chain emerged from a study of monozygotic twins with inflammatory bowel disease (dated by TCRdb to about 2019). In the study overall: A total of approximately 28 monozygotic twin pairs were included in the full study, comprising nine German pairs (four IBD-concordant, five IBD-discordant) and 19 IBD-discordant Danish pairs. Within discordant pairs, disease-associated traits were sought mainly by comparing IBD patients with their genetically identical healthy co-twins. Each individual had, on average, about 151 000 unique TCRalpha sequences and 181 000 unique TCRbeta sequences available for analysis.

The library relied on 5' RACE. The input for every TCR library was 3500 ng of total RNA. For each sample, cDNA synthesis was carried out in eight separate reactions using SMARTScribe reverse transcriptase. During cDNA synthesis, unique molecular identifiers containing a 6-nucleotide sample barcode were introduced by template switching. TCRalpha and TCRbeta cDNA was amplified by two nested PCRs of approximately 17 and 9 cycles, with bead purification after each PCR. Before amplification, the cDNA was treated with uracil DNA-glycosylase and purified using the QIAquick PCR purification kit. The second PCR added Illumina TruSeq-compatible adapters along with sample-specific barcodes. Library quality and concentration were checked on TapeStation and Qubit, and libraries were pooled at around 4.9 ng each. The pooled libraries were sequenced with 2 x 100 bp reads and custom sequencing primers on an Illumina HiSeq2500 single-index Rapid Run. As for how the authors treated the data: UMI-based consensus assembly with MiGEC version 1.2.6 was used to correct PCR and sequencing errors. V(D)J alignment, clonotype assembly and CDR3 extraction were performed with MiXCR version 2.1.1. To normalise gene usage, clonotype sharing and MAIT/NKT TCR abundance, the analysis used the top 1000, 10 000 and 20 000 clonotypes per sample. After downsampling to 27 000 UMIs, diversity was calculated as the inverse Simpson index using the vegan R package. Paired Mann-Whitney U tests on discordant twin pairs were used, with Benjamini-Hochberg multiple-testing correction. Following reprocessing of the reads by TCRdb, the data hold one row per CDR3 protein sequence and no DNA is available. TCRdb, not the authors, supplied the V and J calls. The sample's own table lists 200,000 to 250,000 distinct CDR3 sequences. The ten largest account for roughly 7.7% of the sample.

Worth noting for this clonotype: Its antigen remains undetermined.

Study-level results and caveats: Compared with healthy twins, IBD patients had fewer clonotypes in common with other individuals, a difference most pronounced in patients showing signs of disease activity. No difference in repertoire similarity was observed between concordant and discordant twins, possibly owing to limited statistical power. Measured by the inverse Simpson index, TCRbeta repertoire diversity was lower in IBD patients than in their healthy co-twins. The results gave no support for a single strong signal or clonotype linked to IBD. Differing immunosuppressive treatments among patients may have added background noise and inter-individual variability to the repertoires. Distinction between different T cell subtypes could not be achieved in the analysis.

From each donor, a roughly 2.5 ml peripheral blood sample was collected into PAXgene tubes and kept at -80 degrees C. Without any T cell sorting, total RNA was extracted from whole blood using the PAXgene blood miRNA kit on an automated QIAcube. Peripheral blood from monozygotic twin pairs, either concordant or discordant for inflammatory bowel disease, underwent deep TCRalpha and TCRbeta repertoire profiling that used unique molecular barcoding. Smoking habits were recorded for all twin pairs, and individuals were classified as current, former or never smokers. Reading from cysteine to phenylalanine, the CDR3 counts 16 amino acids. A DNA sequence was not provided. Looking up the germline V gene (reference sequence) yields CDR1 LGHDT and CDR2 YNNKEL.

Sequencing was performed on blood. The TCR was taken from a human donor with ulcerative colitis or Crohn's disease, or a healthy co-twin of an affected twin (not recorded which). In this chain, TRBV3-1 is recombined with TRBJ2-2; the D call of TRBD2 rests on TCRdb alone, since no DNA is present to check it. The CDR3 protein is CASSRLQGVNTGELFF.